This is a list of T cell receptor beta chains from one sample in a study of long-term antiretroviral therapy in people with HIV. Profiling relied on immunoSEQ multiplex PCR, and the TCRdb table lists in-frame clones only, not all of them. This sample has about 6,500 clones, with approximately 83% found just once. The material sequenced was unsorted PBMCs, taken 3.7 years after starting antiretroviral therapy. Receptors originate from a woman in her forties or fifties with HIV. CDR3s include the opening cysteine and the closing phenylalanine or tryptophan. Fields, in order: clone size, D gene, J gene, V gene, CDR3 DNA, CDR3 protein. D genes are given only for firm matches. The size entry is marked missing in some rows and otherwise reads once, few, many or a size class.

>-|-|TRBJ1-3|TRBV6-5
TGTGCCAGCAGTTACTCAGGGCCGGGAAACACCATATATTTT
CASSYSGPGNTIYF
>once|-|TRBJ1-4|TRBV5-1
TGCGCCAGCAGCTTGAGGTCAGGGTTCGAAGAAAAACTGTTTTTT
CASSLRSGFEEKLFF
>once|TRBD2|TRBJ2-7|TRBV6-6
TGTGCCAGCCTGGGGCGGGAGGGCGAGGGGCAGTACTTC
CASLGREGEGQYF
>-|-|TRBJ1-5|TRBV13
TGTGCCAGCAGCTCCAGACAGCGTAAAGGGCCCCAGCATTTT
CASSSRQRKGPQHF
>-|-|TRBJ2-1|TRBV23-1
TGCGCCAGCAGTCTGACACCATTCTACAATGAGCAGTTCTTC
CASSLTPFYNEQFF
>-|-|TRBJ2-5|TRBV13
TGTGCCAGCAGTGCGGGTCGAGAGACCCAGTACTTC
CASSAGRETQYF
>-|-|TRBJ2-1|TRBV18
TGTGCCAGCTCACCACTAGCTGGGGGTAAGAATGAGCAGTTCTTC
CASSPLAGGKNEQFF
>-|-|TRBJ1-6|TRBV28
TGTGCCAGCAGTTTAATGGATTCACCCCTCCACTTT
CASSLMDSPLHF
>-|TRBD1|TRBJ2-3|TRBV19
TGTGCCAGTAGTATCGGAAAGTGGGACAGGGGAACAGATACGCAGTATTTT
CASSIGKWDRGTDTQYF
>-|TRBD2|TRBJ2-3|TRBV7-9
TGTGCCAGCAGCTTAGCGGTGACTAGCGGGAGGTTGGATACGCAGTATTTT
CASSLAVTSGRLDTQYF
>-|-|TRBJ2-1|TRBV5-6
TGTGCCAGCAGCTTGGGCCGGGGCAATGAGCAGTTCTTC
CASSLGRGNEQFF
>-|-|TRBJ2-4|TRBV11-3
TGTGCCAGCAGCTTAGATGGATCCAAAAACATTCAGTACTTC
CASSLDGSKNIQYF
>-|-|TRBJ1-4|TRBV28
TGTGCCAGCAGTAAAGGGGGGGCTCGTGAAAAACTGTTTTTT
CASSKGGAREKLFF
>-|TRBD2|TRBJ2-1|TRBV4-1
TGCGCCAGCAGCCAAGAACCTAGCGGGGGGGTTCGGAATGAGCAGTTCTTC
CASSQEPSGGVRNEQFF
>-|TRBD2|TRBJ2-2|TRBV2
TGTGCCAGCAGTGATCCTAGCGGGAGGGCACGTGACACCGGGGAGCTGTTTTTT
CASSDPSGRARDTGELFF
>-|-|TRBJ2-7|TRBV7-9
TGTGCCAGCAGTCCCCTTGTCAGCGGTTACTCCTACGAGCAGTACTTC
CASSPLVSGYSYEQYF
>-|TRBD2|TRBJ2-1|TRBV7-9
TGTGCCAGCAGCCCGAGCGGGAGCTCTTACAATGAGCAGTTCTTC
CASSPSGSSYNEQFF